Shown below are 26 T cell receptor beta chains from a single sample sequenced in a study of early T cells in non-severe SARS-CoV-2 infection. TCRdb processed the 5' RACE reads anew with MiXCR; each CDR3 protein has one entry. Among fewer than 60,000 distinct CDR3 sequences listed, approximately 10% were seen once. Sequencing was performed on whole blood. All receptors derive from an adult who was a healthcare worker with PCR-confirmed SARS-CoV-2 infection or an uninfected control (not recorded which).

This clonotype was detected a few times. The chain has TRBV7-3 and TRBJ2-5; TRBD1 agrees at 10 bases. The CDR3 covers 15 residues. The J segment lost 4 bases and the V segment lost 5 bases, leaving 7 bases of the junction unmatched. The germline CDR1 and CDR2 sequences are SGHTA and FQGTGA. The CDR3 DNA reads as TGTGCCAGCAGCCCCGGGACAGGGGATGGAGAGACCCAGTACTTC. This gives the protein CASSPGTGDGETQYF.

This clonotype was picked up a small number of times. Here the CDR3 DNA reads TGTGCCAGCAGGACCGTGGGGATTAGGACTGAAGCTTTCTTT. Encoded protein: CASRTVGIRTEAFF. The chain carries TRBV5-6 and TRBJ1-1; D call uncertain. The CDR3 contains 14 residues. Trimming pared 5 bases from V and 5 bases from J, leaving 16 bases between. From germline, CDR1 is SGHDT and CDR2 YYEEEE.

This clonotype was observed many times. V is TRBV27 and J is TRBJ2-6; D not resolved. With 3 bases removed from V and 2 bases from J, the gap between germline ends came to 5 bases. In germline, CDR1 is MNHEY, CDR2 SMNVEV (reference sequence). The CDR3 totals 14 residues. In nucleotides, the CDR3 is TGTGCCAGCAGTTTGGTGACTGGGGCCAACGTCCTGACTTTC. Amino acids: CASSLVTGANVLTF.

This clonotype was picked up many times. This chain uses TRBV28 with TRBJ2-5; possible D gene TRBD1, 6 bases. V shed 3 bases and J shed 4 bases, with 12 bases lying between them. This CDR3 comprises 14 residues. Per the germline V gene, CDR1 is MDHEN and CDR2 is SYDVKM. This CDR3 reads CASSFDRNLETQYF. CDR3 bases: TGTGCCAGCAGTTTCGACAGGAACCTAGAGACCCAGTACTTC.

In this sample, this clonotype turned up a few times. Written as DNA, the CDR3 is TGTGCCAGCAGTCCCGGGACTAGCGGGGGACCCACAGATACGCAGTATTTT. This codes for CASSPGTSGGPTDTQYF. J is TRBJ2-3 and V is TRBV12-3 or TRBV12-4; 14 bases are a match to TRBD2. The V gene end was trimmed by 5 bases and the J gene end by 2 bases; junction bases not matched to a gene: 6. This CDR3 region has 17 residues.

This clonotype came up a few times. The rearrangement joins TRBV7-2 to TRBJ1-1; unclear D gene. The germline V gene encodes CDR1 SGHTA and CDR2 FQGNSA. Trimming shortened V by 5 bases and J by 5 bases, and 21 bases separated the two germline ends. There are 16 residues in the CDR3. DNA for the CDR3: TGTGCCAGCAGCCCCTACGCCGGCTTTTGGAGGACTGAAGCTTTCTTT. This gives the protein CASSPYAGFWRTEAFF.

This clonotype was counted ten times or more. V and J are TRBV20-1 and TRBJ2-1; maybe TRBD2 (5 bases). Per germline, CDR1 DFQATT and CDR2 SNEGSKA (reference sequence). V shed 0 bases and J shed 0 bases, with 9 bases lying between them. The CDR3 is 15 amino acids. CDR3 loop: CSAREAARSYNEQFF. The CDR3 nucleotides read TGCAGTGCTAGAGAAGCGGCCCGCTCCTACAATGAGCAGTTCTTC.

There are many counts of this clonotype. The chain recombines TRBV16 with TRBJ1-1; D may be TRBD1 (6 bases). The CDR3 has 14 residues. The germline V gene encodes CDR1 KGHSY and CDR2 FQNENV. Trimming cost V 4 bases and J 2 bases, with 11 bases left between them. CDR3 in amino acids: CASSLGQINTEAFF. Here the CDR3 DNA reads TGTGCCAGCAGCCTAGGACAGATTAACACTGAAGCTTTCTTT.

The sample holds many counts of this clonotype. This rearrangement joins TRBV19 to TRBJ1-2; unclear D gene. The CDR3 length is 12 residues. The V gene's germline CDR1 is LNHDA and CDR2 SQIVND (reference sequence). V was trimmed by 9 bases and J by 4 bases, leaving 12 bases between them. CDR3: CASRRGIYGYTF. CDR3 sequence (DNA): TGTGCCAGCAGGCGGGGTATCTATGGCTACACCTTC.

The sample holds many counts of this clonotype. The V and J genes are TRBV4-2 and TRBJ2-5; no firm D call. Looked up from germline, CDR1 is LGHNA and CDR2 is YNFKEQ. The CDR3 totals 14 residues. Deletions cut 4 bases from V and 1 base from J, with 10 bases between. CDR3 loop: CASSPTQTQETQYF. In DNA form, the CDR3 reads TGTGCCAGCAGCCCGACACAAACCCAAGAGACCCAGTACTTC.

This clonotype has a handful of counts. The chain is built from TRBV10-2 and TRBJ2-4; 9 bases fit TRBD1. The trim removed 2 bases at V and 2 bases at J, leaving 7 bases unmatched. CDR1 and CDR2 (germline): WSHSY, SAAADI. This CDR3 contains 17 residues. The CDR3 sequence: CASSEGTGGLTKNIQYF. CDR3 nucleotide sequence: TGCGCCAGCAGTGAGGGAACAGGGGGCTTGACCAAAAACATTCAGTACTTC.

The V call is TRBV9, the J call TRBJ2-7; D perhaps matches TRBD1 (5 bases). CDR1 is SGDLS, CDR2 YYNGEE, per germline. V was trimmed by 4 bases and J by 5 bases, leaving 16 bases between them. The CDR3 sequence is 14 residues long. The CDR3, as DNA: TGTGCCAGCAGCCCCTCGCAGGGTCGAAACGAGCAGTACTTC. Its protein product is CASSPSQGRNEQYF.

This clonotype was found many times. In DNA form, the CDR3 reads TGTGCAAGTCGCTTAGCGCGGGGACAGGGGAACACTGAAGCTTTCTTT. It specifies CASRLARGQGNTEAFF. The gene calls are TRBV12-2 and TRBJ1-1; the table's D gene call, TRBD1, was not cross checked with the DNA. TRBV12-2 represents a pseudogene. This CDR3 has 16 amino acids.

There are a few counts of this clonotype. V is TRBV12-3 or TRBV12-4 and J is TRBJ2-1; D unresolved. The CDR3 contains 11 residues. The ends were cut back, 5 bases at V and 4 bases at J, with 3 bases in the middle. The CDR3 coding sequence is TGTGCCAGCAGTCAGTACAATGAGCAGTTCTTC. This translates into CASSQYNEQFF.

This clonotype was recorded a few times. The rearrangement joins TRBV4-2 to TRBJ2-7, with 7 bases matching TRBD1. This CDR3 comprises 12 residues. CDR1 LGHNA and CDR2 YNFKEQ come from the germline V gene. J was trimmed by 6 bases and V by 5 bases; bases with no gene match: 4. The CDR3 bases are TGTGCCAGCAGCTCGGGACAGTTCGAGCAGTACTTC. The encoded protein is CASSSGQFEQYF.

This clonotype appeared many times. The limits of the CDR3 on the DNA are not certain, so only TCRdb's listed CDR3 is given. The chain carries TRBV7-5 and TRBJ1-5. TRBV7-5 corresponds to a pseudogene. The CDR3 is 17 amino acids in total, end residues counted. CDR3 protein: CISVPEAGPRGIQPQHF.

This rearrangement joins TRBV27 to TRBJ2-7, with 7 nucleotides matching TRBD1. The CDR3 contains 14 residues. J was trimmed by 0 bases and V by 3 bases; bases with no gene match: 2. CDR1 MNHEY and CDR2 SMNVEV come from the germline V gene (reference sequence). CDR3 residues: CASSLWDSSYEQYF. CDR3 DNA: TGTGCCAGCAGTTTGTGGGACAGCTCCTACGAGCAGTACTTC.

The chain uses TRBV6-4 and TRBJ2-7; 8 nucleotides line up with TRBD1. Germline lookup yields CDR1 MRHNA and CDR2 SNTAGT. V was clipped by 8 bases and J by 4 bases; unmatched bases: 7. The CDR3 is made up of 13 amino acids. This CDR3 reads CASAQGAGYEQYF. For the CDR3, the DNA is TGTGCCAGCGCCCAGGGGGCAGGATACGAGCAGTACTTC.

The chain recombines TRBV7-8 with TRBJ2-7, with 7 bases matching TRBD1. The germline gives CDR1 SGHVS, CDR2 FQNEAQ. Trimming at V came to 5 bases and at J to 4 bases, leaving 11 bases not matched to a gene. This CDR3 has 15 residues. CDR3 in DNA: TGTGCCAGCAGCCATCCGGGACAGCCCCGATACGAGCAGTACTTC. Translating gives CASSHPGQPRYEQYF.

This clonotype was recorded many times. This chain uses TRBV6-2 or TRBV6-3 with TRBJ1-2; possibly TRBD1 for D (6 bases). V lost 4 bases, J lost 5 bases, and 11 bases lay in between. Germline V lookup: CDR1 MNHEY, CDR2 SVGEGT. The CDR3 is 13 residues long. This chain's CDR3 is CASSSLRGYGYTF. The CDR3 DNA reads TGTGCCAGCAGTTCCCTAAGGGGGTATGGCTACACCTTC.

CDR3 coding DNA: TGTGCCAGCACAACTAGCGGGAGCCGCGAGCAGTACTTC. The encoded protein is CASTTSGSREQYF. The rearrangement links TRBV6-2 or TRBV6-3 to TRBJ2-7, with 11 bases matching TRBD2. The CDR3 covers 13 residues. V lost 7 bases and J lost 6; bases outside the gene matches: 5. Germline values: CDR1 MNHEY, CDR2 SVGEGT.

In this sample, this clonotype turned up many times. V usage is TRBV7-8 and J usage is TRBJ1-5, with a weak D call TRBD1 (5 bases). From germline, CDR1 is SGHVS and CDR2 FQNEAQ. This CDR3 is 16 amino acids long. Deletions cut 2 bases from V and 2 bases from J, with 13 bases between. The CDR3 sequence is CASSLLTRVGNQPQHF. Here the CDR3 DNA reads TGTGCCAGCAGCTTATTAACCAGGGTTGGCAATCAGCCCCAGCATTTT.

This clonotype was picked up a small number of times. The chain carries TRBV21-1 and TRBJ1-1. TRBV21-1 constitutes a pseudogene. This CDR3 region has 11 residues. For the CDR3, the DNA is TGTGTCATAGCGGAGAACACTGAAGCTTTCTTT. Residues: CVIAENTEAFF.

The table lists this clonotype with a few counts. This chain joins TRBV28 and TRBJ2-7, with D possibly called TRBD1 or TRBD2 (5 bases each). Germline V CDR1 and CDR2: MDHEN, SYDVKM. The CDR3 is made up of 16 amino acids. The germline V and J ends were trimmed by 5 bases and 1 base, with 18 bases remaining between them. The CDR3 coding sequence is TGTGCCAGCAGTGGATCCGGGACGGCACGTTCCTACGAGCAGTACTTC. Protein sequence: CASSGSGTARSYEQYF.

This clonotype was seen at least ten times. This chain uses TRBV5-1 with TRBJ2-3; D gene uncertain. CDR1 and CDR2 (germline): SGHRS, YFSETQ. V dropped 0 bases and J dropped 4 bases, with 6 bases sitting between them. CDR3 length equals 13 residues. CDR3 loop: CASSLGSADTQYF. CDR3 DNA: TGCGCCAGCAGCTTGGGGTCAGCAGATACGCAGTATTTT. The complete variable domain, with remaining parts taken from reference TRBV5-1 and TRBJ2-3, reads KAGVTQTPRYLIKTRGQQVTLSCSPISGHRSVSWYQQTPGQGLQFLFEYFSETQRNKGNFPGRFSGRQFSNSRSEMNVSTLELGDSALYLCASSLGSADTQYFGPGTRLTVL.

This clonotype was found many times. The V call is TRBV7-3, the J call TRBJ2-2; D is possibly TRBD1 or TRBD2 (5 bases each). Germline V gene data show CDR1 as SGHTA and CDR2 as FQGTGA. V was clipped by 5 bases and J by 0 bases, with 13 bases between them. This CDR3 contains 16 residues. The CDR3 region has the DNA TGTGCCAGCAGCCGACGGGACGGCGCGAACACCGGGGAGCTGTTTTTT. Amino acid sequence: CASSRRDGANTGELFF.